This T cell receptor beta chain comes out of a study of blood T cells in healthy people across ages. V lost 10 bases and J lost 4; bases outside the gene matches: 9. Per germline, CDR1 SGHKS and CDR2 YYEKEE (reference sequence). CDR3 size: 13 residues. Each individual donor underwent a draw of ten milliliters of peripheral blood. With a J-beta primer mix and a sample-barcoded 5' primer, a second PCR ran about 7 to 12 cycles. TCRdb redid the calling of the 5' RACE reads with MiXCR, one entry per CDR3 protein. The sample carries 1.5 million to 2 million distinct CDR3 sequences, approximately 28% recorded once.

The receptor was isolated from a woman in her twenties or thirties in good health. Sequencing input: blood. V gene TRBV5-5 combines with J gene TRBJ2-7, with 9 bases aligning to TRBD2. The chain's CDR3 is CAGVGREGYEQYF. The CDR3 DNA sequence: TGTGCCGGCGTTGGGCGGGAGGGGTACGAGCAGTACTTC.